These 5 T cell receptor beta chains came from one sample sequenced in a study of blood T cell repertoires in COVID-19 (dated by TCRdb to the early 2020s). The receptor library was made with the immunoSEQ multiplex PCR assay. Drawn from immuneACCESS, this table holds only the in-frame rearrangements with V and J called that TCRdb kept. Clones are partly lost; checked studies trace under half to an unresolved V gene and leave the rest unexplained. For this sample the table gives about 300,000 clones, of which 80% to 95% were detected only once. More than 6% of the sample rests with the top ten. The sample comprised peripheral blood. These receptor sequences come from a woman aged 25 to 45 with COVID-19, enrolled during active disease.

CDR3 loop: CASSQAPGLAVVDTQYF. As DNA, the CDR3 is TGCGCCAGCAGCCAGGCCCCGGGACTAGCGGTGGTGGATACGCAGTATTTT. The V and J genes are TRBV4-1 and TRBJ2-3, with 11 nucleotides matching TRBD2. The CDR3 runs 17 residues. Unmatched junction bases numbered 11, after V lost 3 bases and J lost 6 bases. Germline loops: CDR1 MGHRA, CDR2 YSYEKL.

This sequence joins TRBV2 and TRBJ1-2; 9 positions match TRBD1. From germline, CDR1 is SNHLY and CDR2 FYNNEI. Trimming cost V 6 bases and J 7 bases; bases outside gene matches: 6. This CDR3 spans 13 amino acids. This CDR3 reads CASSLQGARGYTF. The DNA for the CDR3 is TGTGCCAGCAGCCTACAGGGGGCCCGTGGCTACACCTTC.

The chain has TRBV2 and TRBJ2-7, with 9 bases lining up with TRBD1. Trimming took 6 bases from V and 0 from J; bases not matched to a gene: 3. The CDR3 totals 14 residues. Germline V gene lookup returns CDR1 SNHLY and CDR2 FYNNEI. CDR3 bases: TGTGCCAGCAGGGGGGACAGGGACTCCTACGAGCAGTACTTC. Translated: CASRGDRDSYEQYF.

CDR3 sequence reads: CATSRGLTGYSNQPQHF. The CDR3, as DNA: TGTGCCACCAGCAGAGGCTTGACAGGTTATAGCAATCAGCCCCAGCATTTT. This rearrangement joins TRBV15 to TRBJ1-5; perhaps TRBD1 as D (6 bases). Looked up from germline, CDR1 is LNHNV and CDR2 is YYDKDF (reference sequence). V was clipped by 1 base and J by 0 bases, with 13 bases between them. The CDR3 totals 17 residues. The whole variable domain, filled in from reference TRBV15 and TRBJ1-5, reads DAMVIQNPRYQVTQFGKPVTLSCSQTLNHNVMYWYQQKSSQAPKLLFHYYDKDFNNEADTPDNFQSRRPNTSFCFLDIRSPGLGDTAMYLCATSRGLTGYSNQPQHFGDGTRLSIL.

This clone showed up just once. The chain carries TRBV5-4 and TRBJ2-7; the D gene is possibly TRBD1 (5 bases). The germline V gene has CDR1 SGHNT and CDR2 YYREEE (reference sequence). The length of the CDR3 is 14 residues. With 1 base removed from V and 2 bases from J, the gap between germline ends came to 10 bases. CDR3 loop: CASSLQGRTYEQYF. CDR3 DNA sequence: TGTGCCAGCAGCTTGCAGGGCCGTACCTACGAGCAGTACTTC.